This passage covers 5 T cell receptor beta chains from one sample sequenced in a study of early T cells in non-severe SARS-CoV-2 infection. TCRdb reanalysed the 5' RACE reads using MiXCR and keeps one entry per CDR3 protein. The sample contains roughly 86,000 distinct CDR3 sequences, 14% to 15% of which appear only once. The sequenced sample was whole blood. The source is an adult who was a healthcare worker with PCR-confirmed SARS-CoV-2 infection or an uninfected control (not recorded which).

This chain links TRBV5-4 with TRBJ2-3; D might be TRBD1 (7 bases). V lost 5 bases, J lost 2 bases, and 15 bases lay in between. Germline lookup yields CDR1 SGHNT and CDR2 YYREEE (reference sequence). The length of the CDR3 is 15 residues. The chain's CDR3 is CASRRRGLDTDTQYF. For the CDR3, the DNA is TGTGCCAGCAGACGGAGGGGGCTTGACACAGATACGCAGTATTTT.

This clonotype was observed a few times. The V call is TRBV5-1, the J call TRBJ1-2, with no clear D. Deletions cut 0 bases from V and 4 bases from J, with 16 bases between. The V gene's germline CDR1 is SGHRS and CDR2 YFSETQ. The CDR3 runs to 16 residues. CDR3 DNA: TGCGCCAGCAGCTTGGGGGGAGGCGCAGGAACCTATGGCTACACCTTC. This translates into CASSLGGGAGTYGYTF.

In its sample, this clonotype was seen many times. The chain recombines TRBV11-2 with TRBJ2-2, with unresolved D. Per the germline V gene, CDR1 is SGHAT and CDR2 is FQNNGV. This CDR3 is 13 amino acids long. V was pared by 5 bases and J by 0 bases, with 4 bases between. The CDR3 sequence: CASSEANTGELFF. CDR3 nucleotide sequence: TGTGCCAGCAGCGAAGCGAACACCGGGGAGCTGTTTTTT.

This clonotype was seen a handful of times. This sequence joins TRBV11-2 and TRBJ1-1; D not certain. CDR1 is SGHAT and CDR2 is FQNNGV in the germline V gene. V lost 5 bases and J 1 base, leaving 11 bases between the germline ends. This CDR3 has 14 residues. The CDR3 DNA follows: TGTGCCAGCAGCCCGAGGCAGTCGAACACTGAAGCTTTCTTT. Encoded protein: CASSPRQSNTEAFF.

The chain couples TRBV4-1 to TRBJ1-5; D unclear. CDR1 and CDR2 from the germline V gene are MGHRA and YSYEKL. The V gene lost 2 bases and the J gene lost 0 bases, with 14 bases spanning the gap. CDR3 length: 17 residues. CDR3: CASSQRLGVFSNQPQHF. Here the CDR3 DNA reads TGCGCCAGCAGCCAAAGGTTAGGAGTATTTAGCAATCAGCCCCAGCATTTT.